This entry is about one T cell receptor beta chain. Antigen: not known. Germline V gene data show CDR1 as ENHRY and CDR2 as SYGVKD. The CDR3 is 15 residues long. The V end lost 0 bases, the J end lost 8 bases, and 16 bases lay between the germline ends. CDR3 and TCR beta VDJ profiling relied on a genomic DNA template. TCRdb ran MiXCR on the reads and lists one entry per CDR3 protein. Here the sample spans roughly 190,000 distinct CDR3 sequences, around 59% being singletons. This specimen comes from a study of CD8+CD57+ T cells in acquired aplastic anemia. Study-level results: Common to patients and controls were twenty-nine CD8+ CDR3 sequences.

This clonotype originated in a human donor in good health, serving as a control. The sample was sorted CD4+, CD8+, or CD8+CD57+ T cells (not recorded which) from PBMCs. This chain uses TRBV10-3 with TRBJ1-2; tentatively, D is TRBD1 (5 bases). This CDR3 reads CAISESASGAGGYTF. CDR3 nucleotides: TGTGCCATCAGTGAGTCAGCGAGCGGGGCCGGCGGCTACACCTTC.